Sequencing of this T cell receptor (beta chain) was carried out in a study of OX40 agonist ivuxolimab in advanced cancers. General study results and limits: Fewer expanded clones were found on average in CD4+ than in CD8+ T cells.

Comments on this clone: Its specificity is unknown.

Data came from immunoSEQ multiplex PCR; TCRdb stores just in-frame clones and leaves some out. The profile shows over 40,000 clones, 80% of them singletons. The sequence was collected from an adult with an advanced solid tumor such as melanoma, head and neck, liver or kidney cancer. Sequenced material: CD4+ or CD8+ T cells sorted from blood, taken in a trial of the OX40 agonist ivuxolimab.

CDR3 sequence: CASSLPRGSSYNEQFF. CDR3 DNA: TGTGCCAGCAGCTTACCGCGGGGGAGCTCCTACAATGAGCAGTTCTTC. The V and J genes are TRBV7-9 and TRBJ2-1; TRBD2 matches 7 bases. Germline CDR1 is SEHNR and CDR2 is FQNEAQ (reference sequence). This CDR3 has 16 amino acids. Germline trimming cut 2 bases from V and 0 bases from J; bases unmatched to any gene: 4.